These 10 T cell receptor beta chains originate from one sample sequenced in a study of long-term antiretroviral therapy in people with HIV. The authors ran the immunoSEQ assay, v3.0, at survey level. The table came from immunoSEQ multiplex PCR; TCRdb's copy has only in-frame clones and leaves some out. Of about 39,000 clones listed, about nine tenths are singletons. The sequenced sample was unsorted PBMCs, obtained 1.2 years after starting antiretroviral therapy. These receptors all stem from a woman aged 45-65 years with HIV.

The gene calls are TRBV5-8 and TRBJ1-1; maybe TRBD1 (5 bases). Germline lookup yields CDR1 SGHTS and CDR2 YDEGEE. The germline V and J ends were trimmed by 3 bases and 0 bases, with 15 bases remaining between them. CDR3 length: 16 amino acids. CDR3 sequence: CASSSYRGVMNTEAFF. The CDR3 DNA reads as TGTGCCAGCAGCTCGTACAGAGGGGTGATGAACACTGAAGCTTTCTTT.

This clone was seen a handful of times. The chain is built from TRBV2 and TRBJ1-4; 7 bases align to TRBD1. The CDR3 has 14 amino acids. J was trimmed by 8 bases and V by 4 bases; bases with no gene match: 7. The germline gives CDR1 SNHLY, CDR2 FYNNEI. The CDR3 DNA follows: TGTGCCAGCAGTGGACAGGGTTTAGGGGAAAAACTGTTTTTT. Protein sequence: CASSGQGLGEKLFF.

This clone has only a few counts. This chain uses TRBV7-9 with TRBJ1-2; 7 bases are shared with TRBD1. CDR1 is SEHNR, CDR2 FQNEAQ, per germline (reference sequence). V was pared by 2 bases and J by 3 bases, with 9 bases of the junction left unmatched. The CDR3 totals 16 residues. The CDR3 DNA is TGTGCCAGCAGCTTATCAGGGGGAGGAGTGGACTATGGCTACACCTTC. The encoded protein is CASSLSGGGVDYGYTF.

V gene TRBV7-9 combines with J gene TRBJ2-3; D possibly corresponds to TRBD2 (5 bases). CDR1 and CDR2 (germline): SEHNR, FQNEAQ (reference sequence). The CDR3 totals 15 residues. Trimming removed 6 bases from V and 0 bases from J, with 13 bases in between. As DNA, the CDR3 is TGTGCCAGCAGTACGACCGGGGTGAGCACAGATACGCAGTATTTT. This gives the protein CASSTTGVSTDTQYF.

Of note for this clone: A junction end diverges from the germline sequence, so it may reflect a read error. V is TRBV7-7 and J is TRBJ2-2; D possibly matches TRBD1 or TRBD2 (7 bases each). Germline-derived CDR1 and CDR2 are SSHAT and FNYEAQ (reference sequence). The CDR3 spans 17 residues. CDR3 in DNA: TGTGCTAGCAGCCACCGACAGGGAGGGAATGGGGCCGGGGAGCTGTTTTTT. Protein: CASSHRQGGNGAGELFF. The complete variable domain, with remaining parts taken from reference TRBV7-7 and TRBJ2-2, reads GAGVSQSPRYKVTKRGQDVTLRCDPISSHATLYWYQQALGQGPEFLTYFNYEAQPDKSGLPSDRFSAERPEGSISTLTIQRTEQRDSAMYRCASSHRQGGNGAGELFFGEGSRLTVL.

This chain uses TRBV9 with TRBJ2-1; 16 nucleotides agree with TRBD2. Per the germline V gene, CDR1 is SGDLS and CDR2 is YYNGEE. The CDR3 length is 18 residues. V lost 4 bases and J lost 5; bases outside the gene matches: 9. The CDR3 spells CASSFRGLAGGTHNEQFF. The CDR3 nucleotides are TGTGCCAGCAGCTTCCGGGGACTAGCGGGGGGGACCCACAATGAGCAGTTCTTC.

The rearrangement joins TRBV28 to TRBJ2-7, with D possibly TRBD1 on 6 matching bases. This CDR3 is 13 amino acids long. The V gene's germline CDR1 is MDHEN and CDR2 SYDVKM. Trimming pared 8 bases from V and 5 bases from J, leaving 16 bases between. The DNA of the CDR3 is TGTGCCAGCGGTGGACAGTCACGTCACGAGCAGTACTTC. Translation gives CASGGQSRHEQYF.

The gene calls are TRBV6-5 and TRBJ2-6; no clear D. The CDR3 has 15 residues. Deletions cut 5 bases from V and 0 bases from J, with 8 bases between. Germline CDR1 is MNHEY and CDR2 is SVGAGI. As DNA, the CDR3 is TGTGCCAGCAGTCTCGGCAGCTCTGGGGCCAACGTCCTGACTTTC. It is translated as CASSLGSSGANVLTF.

The chain combines TRBV19 with TRBJ1-1; TRBD1 is a possible D gene (5 bases). The CDR3 extends over 12 amino acids. Germline CDR1 reads LNHDA; CDR2 reads SQIVND (reference sequence). Trimming took off 10 bases at V and 4 bases at J, with 13 bases between the two ends. The CDR3 DNA is TGTGCCACCGGGGCGGGGGGCACTGAAGCTTTCTTT. This gives the protein CATGAGGTEAFF.

Only a few counts were recorded for this clone. The chain employs TRBV7-9 and TRBJ2-3; no clear D gene. Trimming took off 4 bases at V and 2 bases at J, with 4 bases between the two ends. The CDR3 totals 12 residues. In germline, CDR1 is SEHNR, CDR2 FQNEAQ (reference sequence). CDR3 sequence: CASSSHTDTQYF. CDR3 bases: TGTGCCAGCAGCTCGCACACAGATACGCAGTATTTT.